The 4 T cell receptor beta chains below were found in one sample sequenced in a study of T cells expressing NK-cell markers. Reprocessing the 5' RACE reads, TCRdb reports a single entry for every CDR3 protein and omits DNA. The sample table sets out about 550,000 distinct CDR3 sequences. The sample consisted of blood T cells: a sorted CD56 or NKG2C T cell subset, CD4+ or CD8+ T cells, or bulk PBMC T cells (not recorded which). These receptors came from a man aged 18 to 30 in good health.

This chain links TRBV21-1 with TRBJ2-2. TRBV21-1 is termed a pseudogene. The CDR3 covers 16 residues. The CDR3 here is CASSKAPAISVEELFF.

The chain uses TRBV7-2 and TRBJ2-1; the TCRdb call, TRBD2, lacks DNA for checking. The germline gives CDR1 SGHTA, CDR2 FQGNSA. The CDR3 is 15 residues long. This CDR3 reads CASSQAGGSYNEQFF.

The chain combines TRBV4-3 with TRBJ2-7; TCRdb's D call of TRBD2 is untestable without DNA. This CDR3 comprises 15 residues. Germline V gives CDR1 LGHNA, CDR2 YSLEER. The CDR3 reads CASSQEGTSDNEQYF.

The CDR3 sequence: CASSYSTEPPGSNGYTF. The genes are TRBV6-5 and TRBJ1-2; TCRdb lists TRBD1, though no DNA is available to test this call. The CDR3 has 17 amino acids. Germline V lookup: CDR1 MNHEY, CDR2 SVGAGI.